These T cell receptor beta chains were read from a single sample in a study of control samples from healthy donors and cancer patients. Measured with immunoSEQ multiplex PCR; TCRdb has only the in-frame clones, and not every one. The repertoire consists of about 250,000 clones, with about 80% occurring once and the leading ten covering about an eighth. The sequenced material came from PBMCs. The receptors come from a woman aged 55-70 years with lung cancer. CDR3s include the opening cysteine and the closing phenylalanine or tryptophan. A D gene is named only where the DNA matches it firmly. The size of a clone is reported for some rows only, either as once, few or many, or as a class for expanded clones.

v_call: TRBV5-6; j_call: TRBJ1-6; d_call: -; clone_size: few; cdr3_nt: TGTGCCAGCAGCTTTGACAGCCGTTCACCCCTCCACTTT; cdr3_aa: CASSFDSRSPLHF
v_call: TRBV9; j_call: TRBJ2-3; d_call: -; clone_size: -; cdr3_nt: TGTGCCAGCAGCGTAGGTGGGGACGGCACAGATACGCAGTATTTT; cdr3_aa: CASSVGGDGTDTQYF
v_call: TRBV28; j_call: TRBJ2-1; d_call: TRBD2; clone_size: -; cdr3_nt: TGTGCCAGCAGTCCCACGTACTCGGGAGGGCCGGTAAATGAGCAGTTCTTC; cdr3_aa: CASSPTYSGGPVNEQFF
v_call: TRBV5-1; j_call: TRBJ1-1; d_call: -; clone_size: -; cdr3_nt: TGCGCCAGCAGCTTGAACCCCCGCGGCATGAACACTGAAGCTTTCTTT; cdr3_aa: CASSLNPRGMNTEAFF
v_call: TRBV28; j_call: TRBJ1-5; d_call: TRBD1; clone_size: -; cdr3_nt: TGTGCCAGCAGTTACCGGTACGGACAGGGTAAACTAAGCAATCAGCCCCAGCATTTT; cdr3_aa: CASSYRYGQGKLSNQPQHF
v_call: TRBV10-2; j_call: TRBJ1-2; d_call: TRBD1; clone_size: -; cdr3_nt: TGCGCCAGCAGAGCGGGACAGGGTTATGGCTACACCTTC; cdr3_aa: CASRAGQGYGYTF
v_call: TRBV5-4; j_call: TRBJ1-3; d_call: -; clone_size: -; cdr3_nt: TGTGCCAGCAGCCAAGACCGCACAAGCTCTGGAAACACCATATATTTT; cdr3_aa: CASSQDRTSSGNTIYF
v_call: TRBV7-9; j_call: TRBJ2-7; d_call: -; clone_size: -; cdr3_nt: TGTGCCAGCAGCTTAGTAGGGGGTGGGCGCGAGCAGTACTTC; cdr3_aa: CASSLVGGGREQYF
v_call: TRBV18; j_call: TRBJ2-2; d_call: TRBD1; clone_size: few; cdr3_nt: TGTGCCAGCTCACCGAACAGGGGGCGCACCGGGGAGCTGTTTTTT; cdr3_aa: CASSPNRGRTGELFF
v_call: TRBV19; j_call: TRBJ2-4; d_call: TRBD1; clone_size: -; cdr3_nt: TGTGCCAGTAGTATAGAGCCTCGACAGGGGTCAAACATTCAGTACTTC; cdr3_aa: CASSIEPRQGSNIQYF
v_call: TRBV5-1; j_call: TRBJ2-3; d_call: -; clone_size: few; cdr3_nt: TGCGCCAGCAGCTTTGGAGGGGGGGCAGGCACAGATACGCAGTATTTT; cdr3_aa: CASSFGGGAGTDTQYF
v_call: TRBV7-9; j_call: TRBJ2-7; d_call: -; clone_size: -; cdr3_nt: TGTGCCAGCAGCTACTTCCCAGGGGTGGAGCAGTACTTC; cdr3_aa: CASSYFPGVEQYF
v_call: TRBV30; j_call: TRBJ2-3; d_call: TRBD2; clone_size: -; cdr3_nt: TGTGCCTGGAAGCGGGAGGGTGGAGAGCAGTATTTT; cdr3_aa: CAWKREGGEQYF
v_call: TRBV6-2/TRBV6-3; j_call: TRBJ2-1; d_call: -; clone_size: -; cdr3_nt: TGTGCCAGCAGTTACTCCGCACCTTTCTCCTACAATGAGCAGTTCTTC; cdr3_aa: CASSYSAPFSYNEQFF
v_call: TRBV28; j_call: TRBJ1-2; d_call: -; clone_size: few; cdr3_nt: TGTGCCAGCAGTTCCCTCCAGGGAGGCTACACCTTC; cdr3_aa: CASSSLQGGYTF
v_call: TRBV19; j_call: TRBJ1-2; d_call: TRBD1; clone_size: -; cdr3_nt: TGTGCCAGTAGTACCCCGACAGGGGGCTATGGCTACACCTTC; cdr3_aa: CASSTPTGGYGYTF
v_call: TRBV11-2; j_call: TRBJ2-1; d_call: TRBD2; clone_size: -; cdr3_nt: TGTGCCAGCAGTAACCCCGGGACTAGCGGGTCCAATGAGCAGTTCTTC; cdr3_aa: CASSNPGTSGSNEQFF
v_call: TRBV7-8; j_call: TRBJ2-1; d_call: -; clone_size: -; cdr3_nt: TGTGCCAGCAGCTGGGGCCCCTACAATGAGCAGTTCTTC; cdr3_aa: CASSWGPYNEQFF
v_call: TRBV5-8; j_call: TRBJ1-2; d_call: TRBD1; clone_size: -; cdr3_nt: TGTGCCAGCAGCTTGAGGGGGCCTGGCTACACCTTC; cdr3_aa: CASSLRGPGYTF
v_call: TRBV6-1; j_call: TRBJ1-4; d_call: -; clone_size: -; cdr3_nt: TGTGCCAGCAGTGAAGAGGCGGGATGGAAACTGTTTTTT; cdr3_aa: CASSEEAGWKLFF
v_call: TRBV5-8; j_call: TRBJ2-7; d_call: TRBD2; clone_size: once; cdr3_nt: TGTGCCAGCAGCTTGGGAGCGGGGGGGCCAATCTACGAGCAGTACTTC; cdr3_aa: CASSLGAGGPIYEQYF
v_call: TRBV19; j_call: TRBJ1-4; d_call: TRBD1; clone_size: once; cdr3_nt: TGTGCCACCAAGGGGGCCCCGGGGCCTAATGAAAAACTGTTTTTT; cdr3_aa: CATKGAPGPNEKLFF
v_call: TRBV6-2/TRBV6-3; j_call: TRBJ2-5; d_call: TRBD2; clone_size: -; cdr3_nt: TGTGCCAGCAGTAAATGGAAAGCGGGGCGTCAAGAGACCCAGTACTTC; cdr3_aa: CASSKWKAGRQETQYF
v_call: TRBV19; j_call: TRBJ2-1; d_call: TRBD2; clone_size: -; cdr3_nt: TGTGCCAGTAGTATCCGACTCCTAGCGGGAGGGCCGGATGAGCAGTTCTTC; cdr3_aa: CASSIRLLAGGPDEQFF
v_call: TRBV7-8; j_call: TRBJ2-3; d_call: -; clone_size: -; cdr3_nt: TGTGCCAGCAGCGCCCCGATATGGGCCGAACGGGCGCAGTATTTT; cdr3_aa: CASSAPIWAERAQYF
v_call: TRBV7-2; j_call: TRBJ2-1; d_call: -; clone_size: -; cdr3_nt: TGTGCCAGCAGCTTACGTGGGAGTATTTACAATGAGCAGTTCTTC; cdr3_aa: CASSLRGSIYNEQFF
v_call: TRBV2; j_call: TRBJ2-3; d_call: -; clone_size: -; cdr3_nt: TGTGCCAGCGGAGGGGGGGAGTATTTT; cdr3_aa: CASGGGEYF